The present T cell receptor (beta chain) was sequenced within a study of ipilimumab plus nivolumab after autologous stem cell transplantation. This clone came up a few times. Measured with immunoSEQ multiplex PCR; TCRdb has only the in-frame clones, and not every one. The sample has some 45,000 clones; roughly 88% are singletons. This TCR came from a male donor with multiple myeloma. Specimen: PBMCs, collected in a trial of ipilimumab plus nivolumab as post-transplant consolidation.

The CDR3 coding sequence is TGCGCCAGCAGCCCCGTCATGGGGAATCAGCCCCAGCATTTT. It is translated as CASSPVMGNQPQHF. V usage is TRBV5-1 and J usage is TRBJ1-5, with unresolved D. CDR1 and CDR2 from the germline V gene are SGHRS and YFSETQ. V was clipped by 4 bases and J by 4 bases, with 12 bases between them. The CDR3 is made up of 14 amino acids.